A selection of T cell receptor beta chains follows, all from one sample in a study of blood T cell repertoires in COVID-19. Profiling relied on immunoSEQ multiplex PCR, and the TCRdb table lists in-frame clones only, not all of them. Counted here are 40,000 or so clones, more than 75% occurring once; the ten biggest clones make up about 13%. Material for sequencing was peripheral blood. The receptors here all came from a human donor in a cohort sampled during active COVID-19. Both conserved end residues are part of each CDR3. The order of the fields is D gene, V gene, clone size, J gene, CDR3 DNA, CDR3 protein. A D gene is named only where the DNA matches it firmly. Only some rows state a clone size, as once, few, many or a class for expanded clones.

-,TRBV19,-,TRBJ2-2,TGTGCCAGTAGTTCCCTTACAGGGCACACCGGGGAGCTGTTTTTT,CASSSLTGHTGELFF
-,TRBV7-6,-,TRBJ1-3,TGTGCCTCCTCCGCAGGGGAAGGAAACACCATATATTTT,CASSAGEGNTIYF
-,TRBV12-5,-,TRBJ1-1,TGTGCTAGTGGTTTGGGACAGGCCACTGAAGCTTTCTTT,CASGLGQATEAFF
TRBD2,TRBV5-6,once,TRBJ2-7,TGTGCCAGCACCTTTACCGGACTAGCCTACGAGCAGTACTTC,CASTFTGLAYEQYF
-,TRBV29-1,once,TRBJ2-7,TGCAGCGTTTGTACCGGGACAAACCCCTACGAGCAGTACTTC,CSVCTGTNPYEQYF
TRBD1,TRBV18,-,TRBJ2-7,TGTGCCAGCCGAGAGGACAGGGTCTACGAGCAGTACTTC,CASREDRVYEQYF
-,TRBV15,-,TRBJ1-5,TGTGCCACCAGCAGGCTGTGGGGGGGTGTAGGTCAGCCCCAGCATTTT,CATSRLWGGVGQPQHF
TRBD2,TRBV7-3,-,TRBJ2-1,TGTGCCAGCAGCCGTTACCTAGCGGGGGGACACAATGAGCAGTTCTTC,CASSRYLAGGHNEQFF
-,TRBV5-1,-,TRBJ1-1,TGCGCCAGCAGCTTGTTTGTCGGGCCAGGGGTGTCTAAAGCTTTCTTT,CASSLFVGPGVSKAFF
-,TRBV6-6,-,TRBJ2-3,TGTGCCAGCACCGGGATAACCGGGTCGGAGCAGTATTTT,CASTGITGSEQYF